Listed below are T cell receptor beta chains from one sample, sequenced in a study of T-cell reconstitution after alpha-beta-depleted transplantation in children. TCRdb independently ran MiXCR on the PCR reads; one entry per CDR3 protein. Of about 500,000 distinct CDR3 sequences in the sample, roughly 11% were seen once. The sample was PBMCs, mostly from graft donor cells, taken 180 days after TCRalphabeta/CD19-depleted stem cell transplant. Receptor source: a female patient aged 2 to 10 who had a stem cell transplant for aplastic anemia, so the T cells may come from the graft donor. The CDR3 runs from the conserved cysteine through the conserved F or W. The D gene is left open where the match is weak. The size field is filled for only some rows; it gives once, few, many or a size class.

CDR3 protein | CDR3 DNA | J gene | clone size | V gene | D gene
CASSLVAPGDEQYF | TGCGCCAGCAGCTTGGTAGCCCCAGGCGACGAGCAGTACTTC | TRBJ2-7 | few | TRBV5-1 | -
CASRDRGAYEQYF | TGTGCCAGCAGGGACAGGGGAGCCTACGAGCAGTACTTC | TRBJ2-7 | - | TRBV6-1 | TRBD1
CASSQDYPGRGNLRIYGYTF | TGCGCCAGCAGCCAAGATTACCCGGGTCGAGGGAATCTCCGAATCTATGGCTACACCTTC | TRBJ1-2 | few | TRBV4-3 | -
CSVGLNEQFF | TGCAGTGTAGGGCTCAATGAGCAGTTCTTC | TRBJ2-1 | few | TRBV20-1 | -
CASSPGQGHGYTF | TGTGCCAGCAGCCCGGGACAGGGCCATGGCTACACCTTC | TRBJ1-2 | few | TRBV3-1 | TRBD1
CSASRTSGGDTQYF | TGCAGTGCTTCCCGGACTAGCGGGGGAGATACGCAGTATTTT | TRBJ2-3 | many | TRBV20-1 | TRBD2
CAISEFGTSGSRHEQYF | TGTGCCATCAGTGAGTTCGGGACTAGCGGGAGTCGCCACGAGCAGTACTTC | TRBJ2-7 | - | TRBV10-3 | TRBD2
CASSRTSGSPLPQYNEQFF | TGTGCCAGCAGTCGGACTAGCGGGAGCCCCCTACCACAATACAATGAGCAGTTCTTC | TRBJ2-1 | - | TRBV6-2/TRBV6-3 | TRBD2
CAISETENRPAGYTF | TGTGCCATCAGCGAGACAGAAAACCGACCCGCTGGCTACACCTTC | TRBJ1-2 | many | TRBV10-3 | -
CASSIWAITSEQYF | TGTGCCAGTAGTATCTGGGCCATCACCTCCGAGCAGTACTTC | TRBJ2-7 | few | TRBV19 | -
CASKGYSNQPQHF | TGTGCCAGCAAGGGTTATAGCAATCAGCCCCAGCATTTT | TRBJ1-5 | - | TRBV12-3/TRBV12-4 | -
CASSTPGAGDFYNEQFF | TGTGCCAGTAGTACCCCAGGAGCGGGAGATTTCTACAATGAGCAGTTCTTC | TRBJ2-1 | few | TRBV19 | TRBD2
CASSYSAGNTEAFF | TGTGCCAGCAGTTACTCAGCGGGGAACACTGAAGCTTTCTTT | TRBJ1-1 | - | TRBV6-5 | -
CASSLIPDTGDYGYTF | TGTGCCAGCAGCCTAATTCCAGACACGGGGGACTATGGCTACACCTTC | TRBJ1-2 | - | TRBV7-9 | -
CASSSGLAGETLTDTQYF | TGTGCCAGCAGCTCGGGACTAGCGGGAGAGACGCTTACAGATACGCAGTATTTT | TRBJ2-3 | few | TRBV11-2 | TRBD2
CSVEGTTRETQYF | TGCAGCGTTGAGGGGACTACCCGGGAGACCCAGTACTTC | TRBJ2-5 | - | TRBV29-1 | TRBD2
CASSHQGASGRPFF | TGTGCCAGCAGTCACCAGGGAGCTAGCGGGAGACCGTTCTTC | TRBJ2-1 | few | TRBV7-2 | TRBD2
CASAAGITYEQYF | TGTGCCAGCGCCGCGGGGATCACCTACGAGCAGTACTTC | TRBJ2-7 | many | TRBV3-1 | -
CASSQEKTARTSYEQYF | TGCGCCAGCAGCCAAGAAAAGACGGCCAGGACTTCCTACGAGCAGTACTTC | TRBJ2-7 | - | TRBV4-3 | -
CASSTSGTQGETQYF | TGTGCCAGCAGCACCTCCGGGACTCAGGGGGAGACCCAGTACTTC | TRBJ2-5 | few | TRBV7-9 | -
CASSGRTLGYEQYF | TGTGCCAGCAGTGGACGGACTCTGGGATACGAGCAGTACTTC | TRBJ2-7 | many | TRBV28 | -
CASSKCGSGRRTGELFF | TGTGCCAGCAGCAAATGTGGAAGCGGGAGAAGGACCGGGGAGCTGTTTTTT | TRBJ2-2 | - | TRBV21-1 | -
CASSLRHFLLTEAFF | TGTGCCAGCAGTCTTCGACATTTCTTGTTGACTGAAGCTTTCTTT | TRBJ1-1 | few | TRBV7-9 | -
CASSVTTSGRARGGELFF | TGTGCCAGCAGCGTGACTACTAGCGGGAGGGCCCGGGGCGGGGAGCTGTTTTTT | TRBJ2-2 | - | TRBV9 | TRBD2
CASNPTGTAGYTF | TGTGCCAGCAACCCTACGGGGACCGCCGGGTACACCTTC | TRBJ1-2 | few | TRBV6-6 | -
CASSLYRPFSYEQYF | TGTGCCAGCAGTTTATATCGGCCCTTTAGCTACGAGCAGTACTTC | TRBJ2-7 | few | TRBV28 | -
CASNLDSLNNEQFF | TGCGCCAGCAACCTCGACAGTCTAAACAATGAGCAGTTCTTC | TRBJ2-1 | few | TRBV5-1 | -
CSVPTLSSYEQYF | TGCAGTGTCCCGACTTTGAGCTCCTACGAGCAGTACTTC | TRBJ2-7 | few | TRBV20-1 | -
CSARGDWNEQFF | TGCAGTGCTAGGGGCGACTGGAATGAGCAGTTCTTC | TRBJ2-1 | - | TRBV20-1 | -
CASCTQLKETQYF | TGTGCCAGCTGTACCCAACTGAAAGAGACCCAGTACTTC | TRBJ2-5 | - | TRBV28 | -
CASSQVGGSNTGELFF | TGCGCCAGCAGCCAAGTGGGGGGGTCGAACACCGGGGAGCTGTTTTTT | TRBJ2-2 | - | TRBV4-3 | TRBD2
CSATRLSNTEAFF | TGCAGTGCCACCCGCTTATCGAACACTGAAGCTTTCTTT | TRBJ1-1 | few | TRBV20-1 | -
CSARVGGRSVYEQYF | TGCAGTGCTAGAGTTGGAGGGAGGAGCGTCTACGAGCAGTACTTC | TRBJ2-7 | few | TRBV20-1 | -
CASSYGRAYNEQFF | TGTGCCAGCAGTTACGGCAGAGCCTACAATGAGCAGTTCTTC | TRBJ2-1 | few | TRBV6-5 | -
CATDRGEEQFF | TGTGCCACTGACAGGGGGGAGGAGCAGTTCTTC | TRBJ2-1 | few | TRBV10-3 | TRBD1
CASLDRHYGYTF | TGTGCCAGCCTAGACAGGCACTATGGCTACACCTTC | TRBJ1-2 | few | TRBV28 | -
CAISEGGNQPQHF | TGTGCCATCAGTGAGGGGGGCAATCAGCCCCAGCATTTT | TRBJ1-5 | few | TRBV10-3 | -
CASRDRVALNTGELFF | TGTGCCAGCCGGGACAGGGTCGCTTTAAACACCGGGGAGCTGTTTTTT | TRBJ2-2 | - | TRBV10-3 | TRBD1
CASSERGDPWSNQPQHF | TGTGCCAGCAGTGAAAGGGGGGATCCGTGGAGCAATCAGCCCCAGCATTTT | TRBJ1-5 | few | TRBV6-1 | -
CASSLAGDALAKNIQYF | TGTGCCAGCAGCTTAGCGGGAGATGCCCTAGCCAAAAACATTCAGTACTTC | TRBJ2-4 | - | TRBV7-8 | -
CASSFSTGGWETQYF | TGTGCCAGCAGTTTCTCGACAGGGGGCTGGGAGACCCAGTACTTC | TRBJ2-5 | few | TRBV28 | TRBD1
CSATQGNQPQHF | TGCAGTGCTACACAGGGGAATCAGCCCCAGCATTTT | TRBJ1-5 | - | TRBV20-1 | TRBD1
CASSSDPGVDTEAFF | TGTGCCAGTAGTTCCGATCCAGGAGTAGACACTGAAGCTTTCTTT | TRBJ1-1 | few | TRBV19 | -
CSVADLLSTDPQYF | TGCAGCGTCGCAGATCTACTTAGCACAGATCCGCAGTATTTT | TRBJ2-3 | - | TRBV29-1 | -
CASSLDAGNTEAFF | TGTGCCAGCAGCTTAGACGCAGGGAACACTGAAGCTTTCTTT | TRBJ1-1 | - | TRBV7-3 | -
CASSSPGLAGVAYEQYF | TGTGCCAGCAGCTCCCCGGGACTAGCGGGAGTAGCGTACGAGCAGTACTTC | TRBJ2-7 | few | TRBV7-2 | TRBD2
CAISEAVPYNEQFF | TGTGCCATCAGTGAGGCAGTTCCCTACAATGAGCAGTTCTTC | TRBJ2-1 | - | TRBV10-3 | -
CASSLAKSGEAFF | TGTGCCAGCAGCTTAGCTAAGTCGGGTGAAGCTTTCTTT | TRBJ1-1 | few | TRBV7-9 | -